This TCR beta chain derives from a study of control samples from healthy donors and cancer patients. Germline CDR1 reads SGHRS; CDR2 reads YFSETQ. V lost 1 base and J lost 5, with 10 bases in between. This CDR3 comprises 14 residues. Clones were sequenced by immunoSEQ multiplex PCR, and TCRdb holds only the in-frame ones, with some missing. The sample lists more than 95,000 clones; around 90% were seen once. The origin of this receptor is a man aged 35-49 years in good health. Sequencing was performed on blood. V and J are TRBV5-1 and TRBJ2-1; no clear D. CDR3 nucleotides: TGCGCCAGCAGCTTGAACTTTAATAACAATGAGCAGTTCTTC. It specifies CASSLNFNNNEQFF.